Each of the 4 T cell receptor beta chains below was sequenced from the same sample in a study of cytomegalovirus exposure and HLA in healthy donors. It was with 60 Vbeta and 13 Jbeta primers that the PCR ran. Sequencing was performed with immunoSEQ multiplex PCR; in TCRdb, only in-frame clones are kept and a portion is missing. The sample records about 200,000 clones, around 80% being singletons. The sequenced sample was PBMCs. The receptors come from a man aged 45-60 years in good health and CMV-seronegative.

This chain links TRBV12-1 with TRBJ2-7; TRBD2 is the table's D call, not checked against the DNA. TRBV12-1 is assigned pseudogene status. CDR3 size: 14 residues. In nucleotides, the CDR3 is TGTGCCAGCAGCGTCAAGCGGGGCCCCTACGAGCAGTACTTC. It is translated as CASSVKRGPYEQYF.

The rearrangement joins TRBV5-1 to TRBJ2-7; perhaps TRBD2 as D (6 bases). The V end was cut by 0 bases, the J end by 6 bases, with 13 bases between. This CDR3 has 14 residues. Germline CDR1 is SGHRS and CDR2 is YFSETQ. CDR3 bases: TGCGCCAGCAGCTTGGAGGGTAGCGGCGGCGAGCAGTACTTC. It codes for CASSLEGSGGEQYF. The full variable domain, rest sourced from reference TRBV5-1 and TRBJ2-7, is KAGVTQTPRYLIKTRGQQVTLSCSPISGHRSVSWYQQTPGQGLQFLFEYFSETQRNKGNFPGRFSGRQFSNSRSEMNVSTLELGDSALYLCASSLEGSGGEQYFGPGTRLTVT.

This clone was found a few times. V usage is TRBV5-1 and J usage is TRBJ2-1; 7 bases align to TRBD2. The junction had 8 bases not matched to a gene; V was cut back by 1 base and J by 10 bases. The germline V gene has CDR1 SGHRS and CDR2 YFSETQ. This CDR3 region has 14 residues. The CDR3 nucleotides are TGCGCCAGCAGCTTGACAGCGGGATCAATCGAGCAGTTCTTC. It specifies CASSLTAGSIEQFF.

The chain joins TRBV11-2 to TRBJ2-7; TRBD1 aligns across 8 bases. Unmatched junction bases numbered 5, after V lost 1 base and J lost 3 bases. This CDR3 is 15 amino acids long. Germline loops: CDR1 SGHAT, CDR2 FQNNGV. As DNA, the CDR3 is TGTGCCAGCAGCTTAGCAGACAGGGGATTCTACGAGCAGTACTTC. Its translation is CASSLADRGFYEQYF.